This TCR beta chain emerged from a study of T cells after yellow fever vaccination. Study-level results: The secondary T-cell response peaked on day 5, not day 15, but was weaker. The appearance of a small share of clonotypes in both CD4 and CD8 compartments was observed. Contamination of FACS-sorted repertoires by abundant clonotypes from the bulk population could occur.

Germline lookup yields CDR1 LGHNA and CDR2 YNFKEQ. The CDR3 has 13 amino acids. The V end was cut by 1 base, the J end by 8 bases, with 8 bases between. Many counts were recorded for this clonotype. The antigen remains undetermined. For TCR, cDNA came from 5'RACE template switching, which added a universal primer site and UMIs. TCRdb re-called the 5' RACE reads with MiXCR, one entry per CDR3 protein. Counted here are about 350,000 distinct CDR3 sequences, approximately 10% occurring once; the ten biggest clones make up around 20%. This specimen consisted of PBMCs, obtained on the day of the first yellow fever vaccination. The source of this sequence is a man younger than 35 who received the YFV17D yellow fever vaccine. The chain carries TRBV4-2 and TRBJ1-4; D gene uncertain. Here the CDR3 DNA reads TGTGCCAGCAGCCAAGGGGGAAAAGAAAAACTGTTTTTT. Its protein product is CASSQGGKEKLFF.